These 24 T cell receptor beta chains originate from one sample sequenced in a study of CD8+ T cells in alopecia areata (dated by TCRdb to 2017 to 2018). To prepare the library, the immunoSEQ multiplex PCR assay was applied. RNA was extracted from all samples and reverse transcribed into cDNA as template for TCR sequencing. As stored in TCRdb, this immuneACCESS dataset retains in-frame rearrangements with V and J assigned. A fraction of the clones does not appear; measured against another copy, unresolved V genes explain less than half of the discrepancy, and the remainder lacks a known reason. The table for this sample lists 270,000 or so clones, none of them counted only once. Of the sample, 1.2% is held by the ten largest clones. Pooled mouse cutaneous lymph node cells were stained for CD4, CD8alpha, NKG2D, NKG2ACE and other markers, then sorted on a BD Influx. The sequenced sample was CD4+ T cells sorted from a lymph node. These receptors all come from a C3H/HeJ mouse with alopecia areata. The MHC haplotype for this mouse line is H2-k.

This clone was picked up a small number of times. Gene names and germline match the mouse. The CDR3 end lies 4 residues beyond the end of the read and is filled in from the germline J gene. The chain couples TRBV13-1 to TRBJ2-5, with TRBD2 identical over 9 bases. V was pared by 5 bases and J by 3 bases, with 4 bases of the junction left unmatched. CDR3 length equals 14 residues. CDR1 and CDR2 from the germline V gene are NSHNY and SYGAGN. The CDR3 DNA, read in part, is TGTGCCAGCAGCTGGACTGGGGCACAAGAC. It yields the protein CASSWTGAQD. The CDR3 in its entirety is CASSWTGAQDTQYF.

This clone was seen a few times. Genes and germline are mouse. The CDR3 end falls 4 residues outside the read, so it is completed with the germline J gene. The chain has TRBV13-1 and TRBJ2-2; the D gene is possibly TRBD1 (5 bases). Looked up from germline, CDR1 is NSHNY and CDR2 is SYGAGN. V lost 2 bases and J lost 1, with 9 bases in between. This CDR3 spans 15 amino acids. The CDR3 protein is CASSESRENTGQLYF. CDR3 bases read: TGTGCCAGCAGTGAATCCAGGGAAAACACCGGG.

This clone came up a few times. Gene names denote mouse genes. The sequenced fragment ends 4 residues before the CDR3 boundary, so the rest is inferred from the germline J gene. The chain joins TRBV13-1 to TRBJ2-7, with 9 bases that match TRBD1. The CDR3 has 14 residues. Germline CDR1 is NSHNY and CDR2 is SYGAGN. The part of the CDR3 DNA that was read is TGTGCCAGCAGTGATTCCGACAGGGGGGAT. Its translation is CASSDSDRGD. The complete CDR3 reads CASSDSDRGDEQYF.

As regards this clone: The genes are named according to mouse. CDR3 amino acids: CASSLPDWGQDTQYF. The sequenced CDR3 bases are TGTGCCAGCAGCTTACCGGACTGGGGACAAGAC. The chain links TRBV3 to TRBJ2-5; 9 bases fit TRBD2. Sequencing ends 4 residues short of the CDR3 end; the germline J gene provides the rest. V was clipped by 2 bases and J by 3 bases; unmatched bases: 3. The CDR3 covers 15 residues. From germline, CDR1 is SNHLY and CDR2 FYNGKV (reference sequence).

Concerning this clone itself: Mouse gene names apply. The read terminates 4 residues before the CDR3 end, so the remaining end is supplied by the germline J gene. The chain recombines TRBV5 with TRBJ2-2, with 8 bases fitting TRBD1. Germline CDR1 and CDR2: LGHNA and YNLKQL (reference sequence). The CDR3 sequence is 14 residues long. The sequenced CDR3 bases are TGTGCCAGCAGCCAAGACAGGGGGCAGGGG. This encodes CASSQDRGQG. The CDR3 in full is CASSQDRGQGQLYF.

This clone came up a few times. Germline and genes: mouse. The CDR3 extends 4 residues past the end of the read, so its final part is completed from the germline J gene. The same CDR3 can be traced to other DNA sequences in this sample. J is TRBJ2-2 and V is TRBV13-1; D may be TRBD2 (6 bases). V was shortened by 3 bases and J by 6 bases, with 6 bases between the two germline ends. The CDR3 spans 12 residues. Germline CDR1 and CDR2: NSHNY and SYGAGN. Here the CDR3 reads CASSAGAGQLYF. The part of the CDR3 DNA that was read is TGTGCCAGCAGTGCTGGGGCCGGG.

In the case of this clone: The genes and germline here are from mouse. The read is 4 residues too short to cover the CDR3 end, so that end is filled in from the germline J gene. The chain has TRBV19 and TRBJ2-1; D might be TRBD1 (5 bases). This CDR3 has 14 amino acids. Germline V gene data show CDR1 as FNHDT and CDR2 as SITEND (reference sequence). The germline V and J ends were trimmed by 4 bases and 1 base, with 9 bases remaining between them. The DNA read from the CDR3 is TGTGCCAGCAGTCTCAGGGAGAACTATGCT. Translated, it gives CASSLRENYA. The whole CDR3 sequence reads CASSLRENYAEQFF.

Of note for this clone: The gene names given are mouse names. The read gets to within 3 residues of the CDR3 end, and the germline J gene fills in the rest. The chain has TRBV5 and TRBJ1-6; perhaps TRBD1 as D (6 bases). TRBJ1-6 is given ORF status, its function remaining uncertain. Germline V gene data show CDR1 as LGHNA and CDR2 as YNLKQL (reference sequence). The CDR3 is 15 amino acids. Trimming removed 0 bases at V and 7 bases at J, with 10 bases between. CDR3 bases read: TGTGCCAGCAGCCAAGATCAGGGGTGGAATTCGCCC. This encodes CASSQDQGWNSP. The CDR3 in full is CASSQDQGWNSPLYF.

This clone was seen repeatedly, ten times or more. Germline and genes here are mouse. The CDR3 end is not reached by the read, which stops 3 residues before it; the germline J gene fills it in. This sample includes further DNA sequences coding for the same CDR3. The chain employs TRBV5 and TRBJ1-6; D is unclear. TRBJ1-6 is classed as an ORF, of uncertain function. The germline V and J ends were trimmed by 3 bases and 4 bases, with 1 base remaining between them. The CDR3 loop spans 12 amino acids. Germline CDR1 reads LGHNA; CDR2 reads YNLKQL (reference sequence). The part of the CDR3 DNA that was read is TGTGCCAGCAGCCATTATAATTCGCCC. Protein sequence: CASSHYNSP. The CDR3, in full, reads CASSHYNSPLYF.

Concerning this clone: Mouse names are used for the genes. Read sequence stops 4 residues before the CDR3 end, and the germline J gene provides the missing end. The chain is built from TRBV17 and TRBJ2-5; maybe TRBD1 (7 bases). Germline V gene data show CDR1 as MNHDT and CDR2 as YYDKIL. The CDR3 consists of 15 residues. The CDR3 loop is CASSRDNRGRDTQYF. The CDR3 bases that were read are TGTGCTAGCAGTAGAGATAATAGGGGGCGAGAC.

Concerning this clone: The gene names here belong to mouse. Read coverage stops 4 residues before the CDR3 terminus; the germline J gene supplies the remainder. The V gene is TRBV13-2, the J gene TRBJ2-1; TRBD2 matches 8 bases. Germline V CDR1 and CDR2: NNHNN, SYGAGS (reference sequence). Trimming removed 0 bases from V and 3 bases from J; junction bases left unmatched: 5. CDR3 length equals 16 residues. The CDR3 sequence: CASGDASGGVYAEQFF. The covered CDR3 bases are TGTGCCAGCGGTGATGCAAGTGGGGGGGTCTATGCT.

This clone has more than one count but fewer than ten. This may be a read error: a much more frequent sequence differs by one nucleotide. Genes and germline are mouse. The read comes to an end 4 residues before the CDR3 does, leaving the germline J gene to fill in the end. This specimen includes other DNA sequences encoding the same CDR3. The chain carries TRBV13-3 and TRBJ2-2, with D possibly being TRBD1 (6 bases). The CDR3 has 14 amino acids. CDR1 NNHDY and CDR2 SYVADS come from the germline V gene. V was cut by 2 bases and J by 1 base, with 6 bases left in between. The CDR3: CASSDRGNTGQLYF. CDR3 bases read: TGTGCCAGCAGTGACAGGGGAAACACCGGG.

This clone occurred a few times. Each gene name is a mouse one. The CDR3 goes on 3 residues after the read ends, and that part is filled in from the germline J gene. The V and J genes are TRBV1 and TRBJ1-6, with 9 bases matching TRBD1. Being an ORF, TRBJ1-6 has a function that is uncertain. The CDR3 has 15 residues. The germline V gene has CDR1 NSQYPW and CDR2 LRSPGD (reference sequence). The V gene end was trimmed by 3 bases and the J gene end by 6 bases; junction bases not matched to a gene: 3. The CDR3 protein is CTCSARTGVNSPLYF. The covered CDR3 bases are TGCACCTGCAGTGCGAGGACAGGGGTTAATTCGCCC.

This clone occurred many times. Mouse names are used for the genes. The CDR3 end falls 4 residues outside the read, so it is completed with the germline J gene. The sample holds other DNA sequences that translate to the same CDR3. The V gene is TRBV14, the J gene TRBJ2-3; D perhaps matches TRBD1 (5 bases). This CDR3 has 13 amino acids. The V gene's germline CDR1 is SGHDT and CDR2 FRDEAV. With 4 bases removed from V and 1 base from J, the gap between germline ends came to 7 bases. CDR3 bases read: TGTGCCAGCAGTCCACAGGGTGCAGAA. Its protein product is CASSPQGAE. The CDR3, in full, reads CASSPQGAETLYF.

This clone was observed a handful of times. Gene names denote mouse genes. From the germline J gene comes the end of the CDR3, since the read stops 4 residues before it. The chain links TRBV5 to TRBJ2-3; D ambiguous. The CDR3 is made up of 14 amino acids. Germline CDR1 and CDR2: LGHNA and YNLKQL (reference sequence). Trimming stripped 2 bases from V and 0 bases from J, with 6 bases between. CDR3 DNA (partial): TGTGCCAGCAGCCAAATGGGTAGTGCAGAA. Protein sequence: CASSQMGSAE. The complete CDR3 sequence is CASSQMGSAETLYF.

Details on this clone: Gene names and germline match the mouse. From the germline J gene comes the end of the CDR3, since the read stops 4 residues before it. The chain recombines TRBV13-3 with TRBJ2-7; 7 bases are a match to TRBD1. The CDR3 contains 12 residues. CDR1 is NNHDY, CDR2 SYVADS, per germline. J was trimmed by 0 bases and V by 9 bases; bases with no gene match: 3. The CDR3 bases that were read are TGTGCCACCGGGACAGTCTCCTAT. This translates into CATGTVSY. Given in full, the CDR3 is CATGTVSYEQYF.

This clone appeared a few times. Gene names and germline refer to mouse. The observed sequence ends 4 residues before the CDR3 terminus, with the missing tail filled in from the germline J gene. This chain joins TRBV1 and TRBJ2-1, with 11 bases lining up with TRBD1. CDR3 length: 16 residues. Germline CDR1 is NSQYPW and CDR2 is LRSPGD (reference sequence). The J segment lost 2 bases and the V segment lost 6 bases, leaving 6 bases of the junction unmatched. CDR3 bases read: TGCACCTGCAGAGGGACAGGGGGGTTGGACTATGCT. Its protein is CTCRGTGGLDYA. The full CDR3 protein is CTCRGTGGLDYAEQFF.

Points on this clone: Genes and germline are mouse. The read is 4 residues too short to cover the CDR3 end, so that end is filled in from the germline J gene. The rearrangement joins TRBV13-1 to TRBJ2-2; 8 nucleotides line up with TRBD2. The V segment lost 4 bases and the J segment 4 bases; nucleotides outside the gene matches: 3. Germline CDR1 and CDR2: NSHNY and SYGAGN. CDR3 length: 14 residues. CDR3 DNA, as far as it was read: TGTGCCAGCAGTCCTGGGGGGTCCACCGGG. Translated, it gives CASSPGGSTG. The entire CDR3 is CASSPGGSTGQLYF.

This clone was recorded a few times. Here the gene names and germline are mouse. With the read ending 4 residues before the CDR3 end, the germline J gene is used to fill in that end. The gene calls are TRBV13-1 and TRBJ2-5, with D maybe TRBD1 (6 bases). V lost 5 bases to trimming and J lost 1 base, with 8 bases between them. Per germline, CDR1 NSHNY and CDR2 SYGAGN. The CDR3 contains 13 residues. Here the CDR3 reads CASRQGDQDTQYF. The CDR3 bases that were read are TGTGCCAGCAGACAGGGAGACCAAGAC.

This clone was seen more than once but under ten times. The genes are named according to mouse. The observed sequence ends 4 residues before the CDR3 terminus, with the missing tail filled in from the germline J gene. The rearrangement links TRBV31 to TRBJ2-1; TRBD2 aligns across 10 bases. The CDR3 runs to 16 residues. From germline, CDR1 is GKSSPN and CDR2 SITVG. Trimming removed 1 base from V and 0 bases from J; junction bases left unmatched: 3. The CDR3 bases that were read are TGTGCCTGGAGTCCCGGGACTGGGGTTAACTATGCT. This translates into CAWSPGTGVNYA. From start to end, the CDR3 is CAWSPGTGVNYAEQFF.

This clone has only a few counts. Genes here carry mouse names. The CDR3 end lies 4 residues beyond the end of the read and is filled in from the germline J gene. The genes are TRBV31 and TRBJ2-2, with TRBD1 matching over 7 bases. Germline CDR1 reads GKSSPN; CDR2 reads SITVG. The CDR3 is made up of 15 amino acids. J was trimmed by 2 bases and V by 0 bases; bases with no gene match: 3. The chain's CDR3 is CAWSLVTGNTGQLYF. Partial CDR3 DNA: TGTGCCTGGAGTCTAGTGACAGGGAACACCGGG.

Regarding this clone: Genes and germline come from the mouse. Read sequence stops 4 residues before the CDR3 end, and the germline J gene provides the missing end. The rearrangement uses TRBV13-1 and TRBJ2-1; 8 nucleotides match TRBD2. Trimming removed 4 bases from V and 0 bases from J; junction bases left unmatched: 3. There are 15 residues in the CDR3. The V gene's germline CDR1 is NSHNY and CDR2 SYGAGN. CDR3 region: CASSPGGHNYAEQFF. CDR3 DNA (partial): TGTGCCAGCAGTCCTGGGGGGCATAACTATGCT.

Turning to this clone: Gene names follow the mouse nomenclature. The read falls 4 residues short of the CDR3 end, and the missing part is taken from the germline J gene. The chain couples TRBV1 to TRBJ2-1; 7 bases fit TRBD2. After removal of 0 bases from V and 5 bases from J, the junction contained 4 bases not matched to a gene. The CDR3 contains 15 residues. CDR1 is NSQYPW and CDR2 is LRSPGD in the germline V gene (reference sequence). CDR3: CTCSAEPGGHAEQFF. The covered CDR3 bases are TGCACCTGCAGTGCAGAGCCTGGGGGACATGCT. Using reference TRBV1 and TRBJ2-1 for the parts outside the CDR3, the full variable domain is VTLLEQNPRWRLVPRGQAVNLRCILKNSQYPWMSWYQQDLQKQLQWLFTLRSPGDKEVKSLPGADYLATRVTDTELRLQVANMSQGRTLYCTCSAEPGGHAEQFFGPGTRLTVL.

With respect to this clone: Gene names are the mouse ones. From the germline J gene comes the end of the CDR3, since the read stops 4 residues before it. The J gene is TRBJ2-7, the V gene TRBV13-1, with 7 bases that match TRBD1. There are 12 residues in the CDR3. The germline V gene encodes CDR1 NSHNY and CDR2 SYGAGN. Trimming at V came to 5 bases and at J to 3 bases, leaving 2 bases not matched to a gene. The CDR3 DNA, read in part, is TGTGCCAGCAGGACAGGGAACTAT. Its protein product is CASRTGNY. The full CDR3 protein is CASRTGNYEQYF.